This TCR beta chain emerged from a study of T cell responses to AZD1222 COVID-19 vaccine. The CDR3 spans 13 residues. V gave up 4 bases and J gave up 4 bases, with 10 bases separating them. CDR1 LGHDT and CDR2 YNNKEL come from the germline V gene (reference sequence). The assay was immunoSEQ multiplex PCR, and TCRdb's table has in-frame clones only and misses some. The sample yields about 190,000 clones, 85% to 90% seen once. This chain links TRBV3-1 (or the pseudogene TRBV3-2) with TRBJ2-5; a weak D match, TRBD2 (6 bases). The TCR comes from an adult in good health. The specimen comprised peripheral blood, sampled on day 0 of MenACWY control vaccination. The CDR3 here is CASSPFGGETQYF. CDR3 nucleotides: TGTGCCAGCAGCCCCTTCGGGGGAGAGACCCAGTACTTC.